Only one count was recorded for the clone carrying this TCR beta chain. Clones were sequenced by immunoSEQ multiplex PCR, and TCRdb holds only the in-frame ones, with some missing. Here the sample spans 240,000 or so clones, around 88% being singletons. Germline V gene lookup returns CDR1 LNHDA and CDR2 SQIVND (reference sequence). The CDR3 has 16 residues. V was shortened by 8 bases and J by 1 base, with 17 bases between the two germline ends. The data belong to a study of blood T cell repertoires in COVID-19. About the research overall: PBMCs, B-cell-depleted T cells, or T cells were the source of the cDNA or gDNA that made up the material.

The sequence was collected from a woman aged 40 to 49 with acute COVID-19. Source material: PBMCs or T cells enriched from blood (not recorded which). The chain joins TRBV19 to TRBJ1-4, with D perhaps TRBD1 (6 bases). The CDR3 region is CASQQGFGLTNEKLFF. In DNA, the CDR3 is TGTGCCAGTCAACAGGGATTTGGGTTAACTAATGAAAAACTGTTTTTT.